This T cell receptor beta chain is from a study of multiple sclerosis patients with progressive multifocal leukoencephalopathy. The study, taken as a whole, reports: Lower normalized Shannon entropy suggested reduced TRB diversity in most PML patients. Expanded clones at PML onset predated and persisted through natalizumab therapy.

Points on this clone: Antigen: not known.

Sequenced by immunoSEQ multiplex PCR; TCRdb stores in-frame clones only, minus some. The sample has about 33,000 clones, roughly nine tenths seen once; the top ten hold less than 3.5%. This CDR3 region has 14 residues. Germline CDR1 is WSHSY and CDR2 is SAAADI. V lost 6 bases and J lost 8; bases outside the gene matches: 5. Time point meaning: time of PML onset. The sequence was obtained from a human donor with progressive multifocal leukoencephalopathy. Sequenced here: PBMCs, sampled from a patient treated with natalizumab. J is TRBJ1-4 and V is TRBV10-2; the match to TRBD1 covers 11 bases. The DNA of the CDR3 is TGCGCCAGCAGAGCGGGACAGGGGGTAGAAAAACTGTTTTTT. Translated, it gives CASRAGQGVEKLFF.